The sample holds many counts of the clone carrying this T cell receptor beta chain. Its antigen is still unknown. Before extraction, the whole blood was not fractionated, and total RNA was taken from it. This sample stems from a study of human T cells and chemical hapten exposure. Study-level information: Small differences in pooled library volume mainly drove the variation in TCR yields per sample. Study-wide findings and caveats: Sensitizing with DPC caused no change in TCRs above 1 in 1000 frequency.

The V end lost 5 bases, the J end lost 1 base, and 23 bases lay between the germline ends. CDR3 length equals 17 residues. Germline CDR1 reads SQVTM; CDR2 reads ANQGSEA. Separate cDNA molecules received unique molecular identifiers, which the library attached to them. TCRdb re-called the reads with MiXCR, one entry per CDR3 protein. The sample carries about 120,000 distinct CDR3 sequences, over 6.5% recorded once. This TCR was recovered from a human donor in good health. Some clones in this sample may be carry-over from other donors' samples. Sequenced input: whole blood. This rearrangement joins TRBV29-1 to TRBJ1-1, with D possibly being TRBD1 (5 bases). This CDR3 is CSVNEDSAGITNTEAFF. DNA for the CDR3: TGCAGCGTTAACGAGGACTCGGCAGGGATCACGAACACTGAAGCTTTCTTT. The whole variable domain, filled in from reference TRBV29-1 and TRBJ1-1, reads SAVISQKPSRDICQRGTSLTIQCQVDSQVTMMFWYRQQPGQSLTLIATANQGSEATYESGFVIDKFPISRPNLTFSTLTVSNMSPEDSSIYLCSVNEDSAGITNTEAFFGQGTRLTVV.